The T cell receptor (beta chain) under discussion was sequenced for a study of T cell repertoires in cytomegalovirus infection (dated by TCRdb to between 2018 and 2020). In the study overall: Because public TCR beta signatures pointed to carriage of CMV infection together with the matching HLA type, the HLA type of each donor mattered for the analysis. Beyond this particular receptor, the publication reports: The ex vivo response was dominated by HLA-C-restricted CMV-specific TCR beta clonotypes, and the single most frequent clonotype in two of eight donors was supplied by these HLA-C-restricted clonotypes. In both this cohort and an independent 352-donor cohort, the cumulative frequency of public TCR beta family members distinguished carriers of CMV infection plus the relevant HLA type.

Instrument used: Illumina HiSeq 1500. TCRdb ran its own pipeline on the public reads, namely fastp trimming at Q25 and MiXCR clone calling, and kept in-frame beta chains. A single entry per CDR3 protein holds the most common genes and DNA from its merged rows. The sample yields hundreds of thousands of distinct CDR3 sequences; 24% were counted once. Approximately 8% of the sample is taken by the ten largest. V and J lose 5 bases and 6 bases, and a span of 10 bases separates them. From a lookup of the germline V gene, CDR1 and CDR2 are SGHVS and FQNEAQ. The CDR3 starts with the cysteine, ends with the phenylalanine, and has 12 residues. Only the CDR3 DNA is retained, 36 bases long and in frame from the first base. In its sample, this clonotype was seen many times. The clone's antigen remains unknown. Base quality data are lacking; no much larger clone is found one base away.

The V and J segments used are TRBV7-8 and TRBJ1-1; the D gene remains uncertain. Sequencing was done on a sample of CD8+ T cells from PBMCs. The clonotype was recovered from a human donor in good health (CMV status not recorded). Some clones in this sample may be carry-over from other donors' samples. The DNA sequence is TGTGCCAGCAGCCTAGACGGAGCTGAAGCTTTCTTT. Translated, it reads CASSLDGAEAFF.